Listed here are 9 T cell receptor beta chains from one sample, sequenced in a study of Ad26.COV2.S vaccination and SARS-CoV-2 variants. Treatment in this sample: 15 to 20 received Ad26.COV2.S at low or high dose, single or two shots; about 5 received placebo; per-sample allocation not given. Day 63 after the first vaccine or placebo injection was the time point for sampling. Clones were sequenced by immunoSEQ multiplex PCR, and TCRdb holds only the in-frame ones, with some missing. The data hold roughly 420,000 clones, with around 89% observed a single time. Sample: peripheral blood, taken in a trial of Ad26.COV2.S vaccine versus placebo. These receptors were obtained from a person aged 18-65 years who received the Ad26.COV2.S COVID-19 vaccine or a placebo.

This clone came up a few times. V and J are TRBV6-2 or TRBV6-3 and TRBJ1-4, with D possibly matching TRBD1 (5 bases). Germline CDR1 MNHEY, CDR2 SVGEGT. The CDR3 consists of 17 residues. Deletions cut 0 bases from V and 3 bases from J, with 14 bases between. CDR3 residues: CASSYSNLRDSNEKLFF. Written as DNA, the CDR3 is TGTGCCAGCAGTTACTCGAACTTACGGGACTCTAATGAAAAACTGTTTTTT.

J is TRBJ2-1 and V is TRBV9; 7 positions match TRBD2. Germline CDR1 and CDR2: SGDLS and YYNGEE. Trimming at V came to 3 bases and at J to 4 bases, leaving 7 bases not matched to a gene. CDR3 length equals 15 residues. The CDR3 bases are TGTGCCAGCAGCGCGTCGGGCGGGGGTTACAATGAGCAGTTCTTC. This codes for CASSASGGGYNEQFF.

A few counts support this clone. V and J are TRBV2 and TRBJ2-7; D gene uncertain. Germline CDR1 is SNHLY and CDR2 is FYNNEI. The V end lost 8 bases, the J end lost 3 bases, and 17 bases lay between the germline ends. CDR3 length equals 14 residues. In DNA, the CDR3 is TGTGCCAGCTCCCCCCCAGATACCAACTACGAGCAGTACTTC. It is translated as CASSPPDTNYEQYF.

This clone was seen only once. The chain links TRBV7-2 to TRBJ2-2; 7 bases are a match to TRBD1. CDR1 is SGHTA, CDR2 FQGNSA, per germline. J lost 6 bases, V lost 5 bases, and 12 bases had no gene match. CDR3 length: 16 residues. DNA for the CDR3: TGTGCCAGCAGCGATAGGGGGCGCAGATCGGCCGGGGAGCTGTTTTTT. It translates to CASSDRGRRSAGELFF.

This chain links TRBV13 with TRBJ2-3; D is undetermined. The CDR3 has 15 amino acids. Germline CDR1 reads PRHDT; CDR2 reads FYEKMQ (reference sequence). V was cut by 0 bases and J by 2 bases, with 9 bases left in between. CDR3 sequence reads: CASSLGRPSTDTQYF. CDR3 nucleotides: TGTGCCAGCAGCTTAGGGCGGCCATCCACAGATACGCAGTATTTT. The full variable domain, its missing parts supplied by reference TRBV13 and TRBJ2-3, is AAGVIQSPRHLIKEKRETATLKCYPIPRHDTVYWYQQGPGQDPQFLISFYEKMQSDKGSIPDRFSAQQFSDYHSELNMSSLELGDSALYFCASSLGRPSTDTQYFGPGTRLTVL.

This clone was picked up one time. This sequence joins TRBV6-6 and TRBJ2-7, with 13 nucleotides matching TRBD2. The V and J ends lost 8 bases and 2 bases, in that order; junction bases with no gene match: 3. CDR3 length: 14 amino acids. Looked up from germline, CDR1 is MNHNY and CDR2 is SVGAGI (reference sequence). This CDR3 is CASFGTSGTYEQYF. CDR3 sequence (DNA): TGTGCCAGCTTCGGGACTAGCGGGACCTACGAGCAGTACTTC.

This clone was picked up one time. V gene TRBV7-8 combines with J gene TRBJ2-7; the D is unclear. V lost 4 bases, J lost 4 bases, and 17 bases lay in between. Looked up from germline, CDR1 is SGHVS and CDR2 is FQNEAQ. The CDR3 is made up of 15 amino acids. CDR3 bases: TGTGCCAGCAGCTATAGGTACCCAAAGGGTTACGAGCAGTACTTC. Translating gives CASSYRYPKGYEQYF.

This chain connects TRBV2 to TRBJ2-3; D is unresolved. V gave up 8 bases and J gave up 0 bases, with 12 bases separating them. Germline CDR1 SNHLY, CDR2 FYNNEI. This CDR3 region has 14 residues. DNA of the CDR3: TGTGCCAGCTTGAAGGCACAAAGCACAGATACGCAGTATTTT. Its translation is CASLKAQSTDTQYF.

The genes are TRBV27 and TRBJ2-5; possible D gene TRBD2, 7 bases. There are 15 residues in the CDR3. V was shortened by 2 bases and J by 5 bases, with 15 bases between the two germline ends. Germline V gives CDR1 MNHEY, CDR2 SMNVEV (reference sequence). The CDR3 protein is CASSLNAGAFETQYF. The CDR3 DNA reads as TGTGCCAGCAGTTTAAACGCGGGGGCGTTTGAGACCCAGTACTTC.